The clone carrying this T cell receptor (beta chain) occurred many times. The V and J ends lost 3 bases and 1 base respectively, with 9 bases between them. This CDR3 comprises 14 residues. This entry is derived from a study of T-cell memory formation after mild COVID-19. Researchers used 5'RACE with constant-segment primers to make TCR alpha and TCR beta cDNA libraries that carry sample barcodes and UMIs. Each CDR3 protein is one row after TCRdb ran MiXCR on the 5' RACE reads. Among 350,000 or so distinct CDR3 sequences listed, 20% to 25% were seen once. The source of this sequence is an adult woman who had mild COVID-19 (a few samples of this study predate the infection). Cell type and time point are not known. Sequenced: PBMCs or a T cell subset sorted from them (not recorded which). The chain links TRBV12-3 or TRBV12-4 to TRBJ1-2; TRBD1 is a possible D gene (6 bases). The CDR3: CASSFIGGNYGYTF. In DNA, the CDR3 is TGTGCCAGCAGTTTTATAGGGGGTAACTATGGCTACACCTTC.